One and the same sample provided the 20 T cell receptor beta chains below, sequenced in a study of blood T cell repertoires in COVID-19. Sequencing used immunoSEQ multiplex PCR; TCRdb keeps in-frame clones, though not all of them. The repertoire holds 300,000 to 350,000 clones, with roughly 84% as singletons. The material sequenced was PBMCs or T cells enriched from blood (not recorded which). These TCRs come from a woman under 40 who had recovered from COVID-19.

The rearrangement uses TRBV10-1 and TRBJ1-1, with no clear D. Looked up from germline, CDR1 is WNHNN and CDR2 is SYGVQD (reference sequence). CDR3 size: 16 residues. Trimming shortened V by 2 bases and J by 0 bases, and 13 bases separated the two germline ends. The CDR3 DNA reads TGCGCCAGCAGTGAGGACAACCCATCACTGAACACTGAAGCTTTCTTT. Translating it yields CASSEDNPSLNTEAFF.

The CDR3 spells CATSDPTGGNQPQHF. The CDR3 DNA is TGTGCCACCAGTGATCCGACAGGGGGCAATCAGCCCCAGCATTTT. This sequence joins TRBV24-1 and TRBJ1-5, with TRBD1 identical over 8 bases. The CDR3 runs to 15 residues. Losses at the gene ends were 3 bases for V and 2 bases for J; bases not matched to a gene: 2. Germline-derived CDR1 and CDR2 are KGHDR and SFDVKD.

This clone was counted once. The chain uses TRBV7-2 and TRBJ2-7; TRBD2 agrees at 10 bases. The CDR3 loop spans 15 amino acids. V lost 6 bases to trimming and J lost 4 bases; unmatched junction nucleotides: 9. The V gene's germline CDR1 is SGHTA and CDR2 FQGNSA. This CDR3 reads CASRQSGGVPYEQYF. CDR3 DNA: TGTGCCAGCAGACAAAGCGGGGGGGTTCCATACGAGCAGTACTTC.

The sample holds one count of this clone. The rearrangement uses TRBV6-5 and TRBJ2-5; 10 positions agree with TRBD1. Germline V lookup: CDR1 MNHEY, CDR2 SVGAGI. This CDR3 spans 15 amino acids. Unmatched junction bases numbered 9, after V lost 6 bases and J lost 5 bases. This chain's CDR3 is CASRSSTGGWETQYF. For the CDR3, the DNA is TGTGCCAGCAGATCATCGACAGGGGGCTGGGAGACCCAGTACTTC.

In DNA form, the CDR3 reads TGTGCCAGCAAAACGGGCGGGGGAACAGATACGCAGTATTTT. Its translation is CASKTGGGTDTQYF. The genes are TRBV6-6 and TRBJ2-3; TRBD2 agrees at 7 bases. CDR1 MNHNY and CDR2 SVGAGI come from the germline V gene (reference sequence). V trimming: 7 bases; J trimming: 3 bases; junction bases outside the gene matches: 7. The CDR3 totals 14 residues.

This clone was observed a single time. The V and J genes are TRBV5-8 and TRBJ2-3, with 13 nucleotides matching TRBD2. Germline V CDR1 and CDR2: SGHTS, YDEGEE. CDR3 size: 13 residues. V lost 5 bases to trimming and J lost 9 bases; unmatched junction nucleotides: 3. This chain's CDR3 is CASRLAGGGTQYF. CDR3 DNA: TGTGCCAGCAGACTAGCGGGGGGGGGCACGCAGTATTTT.

The V and J genes are TRBV5-1 and TRBJ2-7; 10 bases align to TRBD1. Germline trimming cut 0 bases from V and 6 bases from J; bases unmatched to any gene: 6. The germline CDR1 and CDR2 sequences are SGHRS and YFSETQ. The CDR3 covers 15 residues. The CDR3 DNA sequence: TGCGCCAGCAGCTTGGATGGGACAGGGGCGCGCGAGCAGTACTTC. Translation: CASSLDGTGAREQYF.

The rearrangement uses TRBV30 and TRBJ1-2; D unclear. V lost 0 bases and J lost 4, with 12 bases in between. There are 14 residues in the CDR3. The V gene's germline CDR1 is GTSNPN and CDR2 SVGIG (reference sequence). The CDR3 nucleotides are TGTGCCTGGAGTGTACAAGGGAGGGTCTATGGCTACACCTTC. The encoded protein is CAWSVQGRVYGYTF.

V gene TRBV7-2 combines with J gene TRBJ2-7; 8 bases fit TRBD2. The germline V gene has CDR1 SGHTA and CDR2 FQGNSA. The CDR3 extends over 14 amino acids. Trimming cost V 4 bases and J 5 bases; bases outside gene matches: 7. The CDR3 nucleotides read TGTGCCAGCAGCTCCGGACTAGCCAAGGACGAGCAGTACTTC. Its protein is CASSSGLAKDEQYF.

This clone occurred a few times. CDR3 sequence: CATSDWTGGVNQPQHF. CDR3 sequence (DNA): TGTGCCACCAGTGATTGGACAGGGGGCGTCAATCAGCCCCAGCATTTT. This chain joins TRBV24-1 and TRBJ1-5, with 11 bases aligning to TRBD1. CDR3 length: 16 amino acids. CDR1 is KGHDR, CDR2 SFDVKD, per germline. The trim removed 2 bases at V and 3 bases at J, leaving 2 bases unmatched.

This chain joins TRBV5-4 and TRBJ2-5, with a possible D match to TRBD2 (5 bases). Germline-derived CDR1 and CDR2 are SGHNT and YYREEE (reference sequence). Trimming cost V 4 bases and J 4 bases, with 17 bases left between them. There are 15 residues in the CDR3. This chain's CDR3 is CASSLSSMEAETQYF. The CDR3 nucleotides read TGTGCCAGCAGCCTATCTAGCATGGAGGCAGAGACCCAGTACTTC.

This clone has only one observation. The chain combines TRBV5-1 with TRBJ1-4, with D possibly being TRBD1 (5 bases). Germline CDR1 and CDR2: SGHRS and YFSETQ. The CDR3 consists of 15 residues. Trimming took 6 bases from V and 0 from J, leaving 12 bases between them. The CDR3 sequence is CASTRSGATNEKLFF. Written as DNA, the CDR3 is TGCGCCAGCACCCGATCGGGGGCAACTAATGAAAAACTGTTTTTT.

The V call is TRBV11-2, the J call TRBJ1-1; D uncertain. Germline CDR1 SGHAT, CDR2 FQNNGV. V was clipped by 5 bases and J by 1 base, with 17 bases between them. The CDR3 has 16 amino acids. CDR3 sequence: CASSAPGVKPNTEAFF. Written as DNA, the CDR3 is TGTGCCAGCAGCGCTCCCGGTGTTAAACCGAACACTGAAGCTTTCTTT.

V gene TRBV28 combines with J gene TRBJ2-3; possible D gene TRBD1, 5 bases. V was trimmed by 3 bases and J by 2 bases, leaving 9 bases between them. Germline CDR1 MDHEN, CDR2 SYDVKM. The CDR3 contains 14 residues. The CDR3 is CASSLDTSTDTQYF. The DNA for the CDR3 is TGTGCCAGCAGTTTGGACACCTCCACAGATACGCAGTATTTT. Supplemented by reference TRBV28 and TRBJ2-3, the full variable domain reads DVKVTQSSRYLVKRTGEKVFLECVQDMDHENMFWYRQDPGLGLRLIYFSYDVKMKEKGDIPEGYSVSREKKERFSLILESASTNQTSMYLCASSLDTSTDTQYFGPGTRLTVL.

The chain recombines TRBV5-1 with TRBJ1-3, with a tentative D call TRBD1 (6 bases). Trimming cost V 4 bases and J 3 bases, with 20 bases left between them. Germline lookup yields CDR1 SGHRS and CDR2 YFSETQ. The CDR3 runs 17 residues. CDR3: CASSPNTGPGGGNTIYF. CDR3 DNA sequence: TGCGCCAGCAGCCCAAATACAGGGCCCGGTGGTGGAAACACCATATATTTT.

The chain has TRBV28 and TRBJ1-6; 9 nucleotides line up with TRBD1. Trimming at V came to 3 bases and at J to 0 bases, leaving 9 bases not matched to a gene. Germline V gene lookup returns CDR1 MDHEN and CDR2 SYDVKM. The CDR3 consists of 19 residues. The CDR3 nucleotides read TGTGCCAGCAGTTTCTCCGGGACAGGGAAGAGCTCCTATAATTCACCCCTCCACTTT. Its protein product is CASSFSGTGKSSYNSPLHF.

J is TRBJ2-5 and V is TRBV5-8; 12 nucleotides match TRBD2. Trimming at V came to 4 bases and at J to 4 bases, leaving 11 bases not matched to a gene. The CDR3 runs 17 residues. Germline V gives CDR1 SGHTS, CDR2 YDEGEE. CDR3: CASSLGLAGSSLETQYF. DNA of the CDR3: TGTGCCAGCAGCCTAGGACTAGCGGGGAGTTCCCTAGAGACCCAGTACTTC.

The V call is TRBV18, the J call TRBJ1-6, with TRBD1 matching 10 bases. This CDR3 region has 15 residues. Germline-derived CDR1 and CDR2 are KGHSH and LQKENI. V was pared by 2 bases and J by 9 bases, with 4 bases of the junction left unmatched. The CDR3 reads CASSPGTGEASPLHF. The CDR3, as DNA: TGTGCCAGCTCACCAGGGACAGGGGAGGCTTCACCCCTCCACTTT.

V and J are TRBV6-2 or TRBV6-3 and TRBJ1-2; 9 nucleotides align to TRBD1. Germline CDR1 is MNHEY and CDR2 is SVGEGT. The junction had 23 bases not matched to a gene; V was cut back by 6 bases and J by 6 bases. This CDR3 contains 19 residues. CDR3 residues: CASSKATGTGYSYGDGYTF. Here the CDR3 DNA reads TGTGCCAGCAGCAAGGCGACCGGGACAGGGTATTCATATGGAGATGGCTACACCTTC.

The V and J genes are TRBV30 and TRBJ1-2; 7 nucleotides agree with TRBD1. CDR3 size: 14 residues. After removal of 4 bases from V and 2 bases from J, the junction contained 7 bases not matched to a gene. The germline V gene encodes CDR1 GTSNPN and CDR2 SVGIG (reference sequence). CDR3 sequence (DNA): TGTGCCTGGACCCGACAGGGATACAACTATGGCTACACCTTC. This gives the protein CAWTRQGYNYGYTF. Filled out from reference TRBV30 and TRBJ1-2, the complete variable domain reads SQTIHQWPATLVQPVGSPLSLECTVEGTSNPNLYWYRQAAGRGLQLLFYSVGIGQISSEVPQNLSASRPQDRQFILSSKKLLLSDSGFYLCAWTRQGYNYGYTFGSGTRLTVV.